This T cell receptor (beta chain) emerged from a study of Graves' ophthalmopathy and Graves' hyperthyroidism. Only a few counts were recorded for this clonotype. The antigen is undetermined. The study excluded patients with other autoimmune diseases, uncontrolled infections, pregnancy or lactation. Study-wide results and caveats: Sensitivity of 65% to 71% and specificity of under 85% were achieved by the model that predicted ophthalmopathy progression.

Between the trimmed V and J ends, which lost 3 bases and 4 bases, there was a span of 7 bases. The germline V gene has CDR1 GTSNPN and CDR2 SVGIG (reference sequence). The CDR3 is 12 amino acids. From RNA, the CDR3 regions of TCR beta chains were amplified and sequenced. After a first-round RT-PCR with HTBI primers, a second-round multiplex PCR was run. From the multiplex PCR reads, TCRdb called clonotypes with MiXCR, one entry per CDR3 protein. The sample lists 500,000 to 600,000 distinct CDR3 sequences, under 40% occurring once. Sample: peripheral blood or thyroid tissue (not recorded which). The J gene is TRBJ1-5, the V gene TRBV30; D ambiguous. This receptor was identified in an adult man with Graves' hyperthyroidism. The CDR3 spells CAWSIGNQPQHF. The CDR3 DNA reads as TGTGCCTGGAGCATAGGGAATCAGCCCCAGCATTTT.